The text below deals with one T cell receptor (beta chain). This sample is drawn from a study of blood T cell repertoires in COVID-19. Turning to the study itself: Samples of COVID-19 (acute and convalescent) were obtained from the United States, Italy and Spain. T cells, B-cell-depleted T cells, or PBMCs supplied cDNA or gDNA.

Authors' analysis steps: Reference gene primer amplification yielded estimated nucleated cell counts. Measured with immunoSEQ multiplex PCR; TCRdb has only the in-frame clones, and not every one. V and J calls and clone size are as listed in that table; D and trimming were resolved from the DNA. The repertoire holds roughly 200,000 clones, with around 80% as singletons. Sequenced: peripheral blood. The receptor was isolated from a woman aged 80 or over with active or convalescent COVID-19.

The CDR3 bases are TGTGCCAGCAGTTATCCCGCGGTCGCTAGCGGGGTTTCCACAGATACGCAGTATTTT. This encodes CASSYPAVASGVSTDTQYF. The J gene is TRBJ2-3, the V gene TRBV6-2 or TRBV6-3, with TRBD2 identical over 9 bases. This CDR3 has 19 amino acids. The V and J ends lost 3 bases and 2 bases, in that order; junction bases with no gene match: 15. From germline, CDR1 is MNHEY and CDR2 SVGEGT.